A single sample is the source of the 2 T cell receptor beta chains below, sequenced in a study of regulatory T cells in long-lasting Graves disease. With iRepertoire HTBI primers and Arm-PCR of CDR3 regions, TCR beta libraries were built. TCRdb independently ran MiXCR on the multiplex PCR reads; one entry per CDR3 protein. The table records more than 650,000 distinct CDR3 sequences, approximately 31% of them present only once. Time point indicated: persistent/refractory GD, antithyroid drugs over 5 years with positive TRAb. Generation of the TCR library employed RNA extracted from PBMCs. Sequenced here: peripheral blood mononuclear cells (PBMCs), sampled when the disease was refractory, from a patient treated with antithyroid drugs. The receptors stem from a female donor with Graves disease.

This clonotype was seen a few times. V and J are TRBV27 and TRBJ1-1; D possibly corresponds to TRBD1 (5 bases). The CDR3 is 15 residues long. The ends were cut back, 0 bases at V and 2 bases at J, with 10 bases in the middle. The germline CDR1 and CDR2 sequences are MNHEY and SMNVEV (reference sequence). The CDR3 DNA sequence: TGTGCCAGCAGTTTATCCCGGGGGTCTAACACTGAAGCTTTCTTT. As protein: CASSLSRGSNTEAFF.

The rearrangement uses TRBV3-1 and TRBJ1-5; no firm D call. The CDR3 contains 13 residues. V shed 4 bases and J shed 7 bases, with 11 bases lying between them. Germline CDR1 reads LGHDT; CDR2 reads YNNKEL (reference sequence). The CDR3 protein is CASSLTNKQPQHF. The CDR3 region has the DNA TGTGCCAGCAGCCTAACGAACAAGCAGCCCCAGCATTTT.